The clone carrying this T cell receptor (beta chain) came up a few times. The sample belongs to a study of OX40 agonist ivuxolimab in advanced cancers. Trimming left V 11 bases short and J 3 bases short, with 11 bases between. CDR1 is MDHEN, CDR2 SYDVKM, per germline. This CDR3 has 11 amino acids. Sequencing used immunoSEQ multiplex PCR; TCRdb keeps in-frame clones, though not all of them. The table includes approximately 120,000 clones, less than 95% detected once. Sequenced here: CD4+ or CD8+ T cells sorted from blood, sampled in a trial of the OX40 agonist ivuxolimab. This TCR came from an adult with an advanced solid tumor such as melanoma, head and neck, liver or kidney cancer. The chain is built from TRBV28 and TRBJ2-7; tentative D call: TRBD2 (6 bases). The CDR3 loop reads CASIGGYEQYF. For the CDR3, the DNA is TGTGCCTCGATCGGGGGCTACGAGCAGTACTTC.